This TCR beta chain was obtained from a study of T cells in Graves' hyperthyroidism and ophthalmopathy. This clonotype was seen a few times. Its antigen remains unknown. A read error may produce the germline difference seen at one junction end. There were TCR beta CDR3 regions amplified from RNA transcripts. The TCR CDR3 first-round RT-PCR relied on the HTBI primer set. Each CDR3 protein gets one entry after TCRdb re-called the multiplex PCR reads with MiXCR. The sample lists 500,000 to 650,000 distinct CDR3 sequences, nearly 20% occurring once. The CDR3 covers 13 residues. CDR1 and CDR2 from the germline V gene are GTSNPN and SVGIG (reference sequence). Whole-study results and caveats: Most expanded thyroid clonotypes above 0.001 recurred in blood.

The receptor was derived from a man aged 35 to 55 with Graves' ophthalmopathy. Input material: blood. The J gene is TRBJ1-2, the V gene TRBV30; D gene uncertain. The CDR3 DNA follows: TGTGCCTGGAGTCCAACCCTGGACTATGGCCACACCTTC. It yields the protein CAWSPTLDYGHTF.